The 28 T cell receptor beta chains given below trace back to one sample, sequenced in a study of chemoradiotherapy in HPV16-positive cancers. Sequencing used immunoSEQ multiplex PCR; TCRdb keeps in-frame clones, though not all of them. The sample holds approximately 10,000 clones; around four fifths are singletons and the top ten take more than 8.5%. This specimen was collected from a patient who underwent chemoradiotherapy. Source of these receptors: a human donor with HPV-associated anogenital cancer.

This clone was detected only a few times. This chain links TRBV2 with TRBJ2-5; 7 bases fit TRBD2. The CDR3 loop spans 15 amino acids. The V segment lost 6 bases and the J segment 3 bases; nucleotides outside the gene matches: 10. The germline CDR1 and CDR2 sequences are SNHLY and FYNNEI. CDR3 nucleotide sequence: TGTGCCAGCAGAGGATCGGGGAGGGATAAAGAGACCCAGTACTTC. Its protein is CASRGSGRDKETQYF.

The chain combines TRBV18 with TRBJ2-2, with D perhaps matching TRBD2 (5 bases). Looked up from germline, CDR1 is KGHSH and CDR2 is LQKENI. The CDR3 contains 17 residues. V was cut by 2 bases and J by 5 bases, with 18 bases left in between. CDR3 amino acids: CASSPSAPAPGTGELFF. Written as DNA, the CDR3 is TGTGCCAGCTCACCATCGGCTCCCGCACCGGGGACCGGGGAGCTGTTTTTT.

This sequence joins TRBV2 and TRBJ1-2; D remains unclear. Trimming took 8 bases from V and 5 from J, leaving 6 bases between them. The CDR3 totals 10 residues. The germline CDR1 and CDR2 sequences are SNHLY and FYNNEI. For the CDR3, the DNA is TGTGCCAGCGTTGAATATGGCTACACCTTC. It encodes CASVEYGYTF.

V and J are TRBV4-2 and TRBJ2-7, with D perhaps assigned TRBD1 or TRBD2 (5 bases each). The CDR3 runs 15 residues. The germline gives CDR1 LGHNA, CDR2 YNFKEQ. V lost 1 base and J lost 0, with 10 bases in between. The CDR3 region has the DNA TGTGCCAGCAGCCAAGGAGGGGCGAGCTCCTACGAGCAGTACTTC. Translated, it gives CASSQGGASSYEQYF.

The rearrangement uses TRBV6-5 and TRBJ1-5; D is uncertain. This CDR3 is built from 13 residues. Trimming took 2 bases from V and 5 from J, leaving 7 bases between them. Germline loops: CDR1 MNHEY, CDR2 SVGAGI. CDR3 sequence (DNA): TGTGCCAGCAGTTACCGGCGGGATCAGCCCCAGCATTTT. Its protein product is CASSYRRDQPQHF.

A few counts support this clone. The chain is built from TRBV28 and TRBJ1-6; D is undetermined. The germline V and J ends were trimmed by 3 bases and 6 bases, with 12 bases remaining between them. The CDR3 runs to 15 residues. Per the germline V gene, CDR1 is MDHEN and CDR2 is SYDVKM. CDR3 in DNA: TGTGCCAGCAGTTTCGTCCGGCCCGGTAATTCACCCCTCCACTTT. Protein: CASSFVRPGNSPLHF.

The CDR3 loop is CASSLVGGVDEQYF. In DNA, the CDR3 is TGTGCCAGCAGCTTAGTTGGTGGAGTTGACGAGCAGTACTTC. The V and J genes are TRBV7-8 and TRBJ2-7; unclear D gene. Germline assignment: CDR1 SGHVS and CDR2 FQNEAQ. The V end lost 1 base, the J end lost 5 bases, and 12 bases lay between the germline ends. The CDR3 is 14 amino acids.

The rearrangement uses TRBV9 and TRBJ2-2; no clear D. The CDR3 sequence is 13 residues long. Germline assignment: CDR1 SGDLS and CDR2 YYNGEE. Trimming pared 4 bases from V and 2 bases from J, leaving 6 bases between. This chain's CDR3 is CASSSRNTGELFF. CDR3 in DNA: TGTGCCAGCAGCTCCCGAAACACCGGGGAGCTGTTTTTT.

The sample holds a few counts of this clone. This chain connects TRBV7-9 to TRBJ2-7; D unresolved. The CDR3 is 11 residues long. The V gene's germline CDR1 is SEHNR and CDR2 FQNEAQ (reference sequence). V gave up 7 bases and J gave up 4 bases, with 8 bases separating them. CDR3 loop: CASIGSYEQYF. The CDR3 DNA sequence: TGTGCCAGCATAGGATCGTACGAGCAGTACTTC.

This CDR3 is CSVESGGREQYF. The CDR3 region has the DNA TGCAGCGTTGAGTCAGGGGGAAGGGAGCAGTACTTC. The rearrangement uses TRBV29-1 and TRBJ2-7; TRBD1 agrees at 7 bases. V was pared by 3 bases and J by 7 bases, with 6 bases of the junction left unmatched. The CDR3 is 12 amino acids. Germline V lookup: CDR1 SQVTM, CDR2 ANQGSEA.

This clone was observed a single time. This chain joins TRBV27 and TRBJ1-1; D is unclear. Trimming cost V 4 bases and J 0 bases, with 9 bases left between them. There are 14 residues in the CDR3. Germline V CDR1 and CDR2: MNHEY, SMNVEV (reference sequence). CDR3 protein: CASSSVMMNTEAFF. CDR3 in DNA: TGTGCCAGCAGTTCTGTAATGATGAACACTGAAGCTTTCTTT.

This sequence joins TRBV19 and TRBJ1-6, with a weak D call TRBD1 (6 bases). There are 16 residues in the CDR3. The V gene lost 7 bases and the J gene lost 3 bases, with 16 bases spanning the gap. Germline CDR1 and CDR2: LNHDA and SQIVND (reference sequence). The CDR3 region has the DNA TGTGCCAGTACCCACCTACACAGGGACTATAATTCACCCCTCCACTTT. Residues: CASTHLHRDYNSPLHF.

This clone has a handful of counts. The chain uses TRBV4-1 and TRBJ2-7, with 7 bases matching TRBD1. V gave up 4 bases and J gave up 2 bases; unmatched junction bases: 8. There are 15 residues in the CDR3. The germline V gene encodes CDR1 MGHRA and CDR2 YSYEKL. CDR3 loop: CASSRYPGQTYEQYF. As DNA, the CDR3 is TGCGCCAGCAGCCGCTACCCGGGACAGACCTACGAGCAGTACTTC.

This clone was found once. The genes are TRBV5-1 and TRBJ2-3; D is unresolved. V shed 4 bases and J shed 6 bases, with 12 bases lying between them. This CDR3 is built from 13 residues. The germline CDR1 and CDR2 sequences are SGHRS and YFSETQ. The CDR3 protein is CASSQYGPDTQYF. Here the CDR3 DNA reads TGCGCCAGCAGCCAGTACGGCCCCGATACGCAGTATTTT.

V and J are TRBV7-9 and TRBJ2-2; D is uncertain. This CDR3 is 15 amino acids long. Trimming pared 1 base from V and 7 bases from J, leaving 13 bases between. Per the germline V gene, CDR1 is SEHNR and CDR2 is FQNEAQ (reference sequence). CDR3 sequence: CASSLGRTPVGELFF. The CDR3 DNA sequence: TGTGCCAGCAGCTTAGGTCGGACCCCTGTCGGGGAGCTGTTTTTT.

The CDR3 coding sequence is TGTGCCAGCAGCCAAAACCGCCAGACCCAGTACTTC. This translates into CASSQNRQTQYF. The V call is TRBV7-6, the J call TRBJ2-5; D is ambiguous. Trimming removed 5 bases at V and 6 bases at J, with 10 bases between. The CDR3 covers 12 residues. Germline V gene sequence: CDR1 SGHVS, CDR2 FNYEAQ.

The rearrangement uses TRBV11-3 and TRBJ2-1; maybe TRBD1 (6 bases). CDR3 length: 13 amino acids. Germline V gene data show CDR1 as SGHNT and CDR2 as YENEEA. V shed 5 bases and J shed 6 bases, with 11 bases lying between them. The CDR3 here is CASSNTRGNEQFF. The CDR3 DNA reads TGTGCCAGCAGCAACACCAGGGGCAATGAGCAGTTCTTC.

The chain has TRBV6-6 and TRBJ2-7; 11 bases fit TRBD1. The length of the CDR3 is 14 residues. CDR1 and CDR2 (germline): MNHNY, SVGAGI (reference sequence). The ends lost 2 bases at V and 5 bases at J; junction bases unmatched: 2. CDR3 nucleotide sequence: TGTGCCAGCAGTTACCTGGGACAGGGGGACGAGCAGTACTTC. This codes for CASSYLGQGDEQYF.

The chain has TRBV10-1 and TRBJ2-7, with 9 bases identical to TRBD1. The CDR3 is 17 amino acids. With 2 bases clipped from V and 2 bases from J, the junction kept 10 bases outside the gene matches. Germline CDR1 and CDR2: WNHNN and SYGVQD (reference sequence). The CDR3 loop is CASSEPNGTGPTYEQYF. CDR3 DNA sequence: TGCGCCAGCAGTGAGCCGAACGGGACAGGGCCTACCTACGAGCAGTACTTC.

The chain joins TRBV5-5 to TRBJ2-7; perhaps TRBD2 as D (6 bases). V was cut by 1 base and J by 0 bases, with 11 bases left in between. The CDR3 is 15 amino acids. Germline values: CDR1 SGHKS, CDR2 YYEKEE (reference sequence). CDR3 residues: CASSLIGGPSYEQYF. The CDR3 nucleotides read TGTGCCAGCAGCTTGATCGGGGGTCCCTCCTACGAGCAGTACTTC.

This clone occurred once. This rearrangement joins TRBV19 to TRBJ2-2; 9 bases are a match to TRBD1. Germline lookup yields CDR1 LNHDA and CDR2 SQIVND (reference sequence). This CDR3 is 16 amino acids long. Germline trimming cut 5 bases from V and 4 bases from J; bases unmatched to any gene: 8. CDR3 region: CASSQAQGAGTGELFF. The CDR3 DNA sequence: TGTGCCAGTAGTCAAGCACAGGGGGCAGGCACCGGGGAGCTGTTTTTT. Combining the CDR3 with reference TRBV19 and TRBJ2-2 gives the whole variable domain DGGITQSPKYLFRKEGQNVTLSCEQNLNHDAMYWYRQDPGQGLRLIYYSQIVNDFQKGDIAEGYSVSREKKESFPLTVTSAQKNPTAFYLCASSQAQGAGTGELFFGEGSRLTVL.

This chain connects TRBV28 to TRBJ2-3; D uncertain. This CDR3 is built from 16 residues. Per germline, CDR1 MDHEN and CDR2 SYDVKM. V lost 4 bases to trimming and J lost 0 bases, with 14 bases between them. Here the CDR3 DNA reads TGTGCCAGCAGTTCGTTTCTTCATGGTAGCACAGATACGCAGTATTTT. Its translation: CASSSFLHGSTDTQYF.

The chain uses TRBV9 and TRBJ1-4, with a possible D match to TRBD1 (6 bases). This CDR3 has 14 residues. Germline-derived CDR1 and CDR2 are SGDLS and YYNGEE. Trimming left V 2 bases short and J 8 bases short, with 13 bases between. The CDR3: CASSVGHAGEKLFF. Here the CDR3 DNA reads TGTGCCAGCAGCGTGGGACATGCCGGCGAAAAACTGTTTTTT. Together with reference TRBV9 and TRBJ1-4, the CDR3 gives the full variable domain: DSGVTQTPKHLITATGQRVTLRCSPRSGDLSVYWYQQSLDQGLQFLIQYYNGEERAKGNILERFSAQQFPDLHSELNLSSLELGDSALYFCASSVGHAGEKLFFGSGTQLSVL.

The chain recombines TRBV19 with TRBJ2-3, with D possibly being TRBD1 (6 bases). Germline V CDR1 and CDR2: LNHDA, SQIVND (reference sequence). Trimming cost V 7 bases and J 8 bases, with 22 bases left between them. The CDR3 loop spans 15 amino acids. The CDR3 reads CASTRNRVGAGTQYF. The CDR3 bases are TGTGCCAGTACCCGGAACAGGGTAGGGGCAGGTACGCAGTATTTT.

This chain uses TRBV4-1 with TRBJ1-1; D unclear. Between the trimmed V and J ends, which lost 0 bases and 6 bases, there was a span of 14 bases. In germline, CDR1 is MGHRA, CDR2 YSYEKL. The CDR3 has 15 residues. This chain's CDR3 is CASSQDLRELAEAFF. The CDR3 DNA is TGCGCCAGCAGCCAAGATCTCCGGGAGCTGGCTGAAGCTTTCTTT.

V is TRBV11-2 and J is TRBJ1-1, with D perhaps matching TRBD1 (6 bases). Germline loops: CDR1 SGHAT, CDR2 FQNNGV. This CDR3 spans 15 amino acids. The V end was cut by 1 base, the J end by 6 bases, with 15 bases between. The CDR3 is CASSLVRGAGAEAFF. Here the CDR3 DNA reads TGTGCCAGCAGCTTAGTTCGGGGGGCCGGGGCTGAAGCTTTCTTT.

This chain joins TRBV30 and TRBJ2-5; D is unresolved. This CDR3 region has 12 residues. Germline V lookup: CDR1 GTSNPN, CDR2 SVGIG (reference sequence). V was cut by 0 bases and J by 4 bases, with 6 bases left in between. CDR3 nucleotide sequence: TGTGCCTGGAGTGTTTACGCAGAGACCCAGTACTTC. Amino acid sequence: CAWSVYAETQYF. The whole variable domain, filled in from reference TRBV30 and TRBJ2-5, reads SQTIHQWPATLVQPVGSPLSLECTVEGTSNPNLYWYRQAAGRGLQLLFYSVGIGQISSEVPQNLSASRPQDRQFILSSKKLLLSDSGFYLCAWSVYAETQYFGPGTRLLVL.

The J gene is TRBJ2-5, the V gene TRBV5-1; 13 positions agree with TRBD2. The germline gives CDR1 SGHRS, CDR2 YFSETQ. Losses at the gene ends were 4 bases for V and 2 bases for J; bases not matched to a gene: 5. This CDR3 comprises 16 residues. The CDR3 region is CASSPGLAGLQETQYF. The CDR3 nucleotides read TGCGCCAGCAGCCCGGGACTAGCGGGGCTGCAAGAGACCCAGTACTTC.